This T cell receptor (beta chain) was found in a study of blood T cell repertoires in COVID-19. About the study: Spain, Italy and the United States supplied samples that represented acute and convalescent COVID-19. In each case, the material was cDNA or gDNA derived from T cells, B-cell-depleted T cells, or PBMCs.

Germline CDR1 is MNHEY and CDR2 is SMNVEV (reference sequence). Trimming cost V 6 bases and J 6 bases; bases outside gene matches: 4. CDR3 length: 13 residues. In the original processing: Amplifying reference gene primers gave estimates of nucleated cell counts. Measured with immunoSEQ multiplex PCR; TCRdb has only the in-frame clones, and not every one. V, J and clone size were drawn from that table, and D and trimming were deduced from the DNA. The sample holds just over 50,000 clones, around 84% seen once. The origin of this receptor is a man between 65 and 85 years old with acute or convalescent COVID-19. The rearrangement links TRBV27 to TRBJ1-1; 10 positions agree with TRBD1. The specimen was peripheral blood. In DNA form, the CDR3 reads TGTGCCAGCAGGGTGACAGGGGGCTCTGAAGCTTTCTTT. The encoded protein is CASRVTGGSEAFF.